This passage covers 23 T cell receptor beta chains from one sample sequenced in a study of Tregs in tolerant kidney transplant recipients. Clones were read by immunoSEQ multiplex PCR, and TCRdb kept only the in-frame ones, dropping some. This sample yields 110,000 or so clones, of which around 91% are seen a single time; roughly 0.35% belongs to the top ten. The sequencing here drew on CD4+ T cells from blood, taken before the transplant. These TCRs come from a human donor who received a combined kidney and bone marrow transplant.

The genes are TRBV7-9 and TRBJ1-1; a possible D gene is TRBD1 (6 bases). The CDR3 runs 15 residues. V lost 5 bases to trimming and J lost 4 bases, with 17 bases between them. Per the germline V gene, CDR1 is SEHNR and CDR2 is FQNEAQ (reference sequence). CDR3 sequence reads: CASSTPQGPGTEAFF. In DNA form, the CDR3 reads TGTGCCAGCAGCACCCCACAGGGCCCGGGCACTGAAGCTTTCTTT.

This sequence joins TRBV25-1 and TRBJ1-5, with D unclear. The CDR3 length is 14 residues. Germline-derived CDR1 and CDR2 are MGHDK and SYGVNS. Trimming stripped 1 base from V and 3 bases from J, with 7 bases between. The CDR3 DNA is TGTGCCAGCAGTGAATTAGATCCCAATCAGCCCCAGCATTTT. Its protein product is CASSELDPNQPQHF.

The V gene is TRBV9, the J gene TRBJ2-1, with D unclear. The germline V and J ends were trimmed by 0 bases and 6 bases, with 7 bases remaining between them. The CDR3 contains 13 residues. Germline V CDR1 and CDR2: SGDLS, YYNGEE. For the CDR3, the DNA is TGTGCCAGCAGCGTAGCCGCCAGCAATGAGCAGTTCTTC. Translating gives CASSVAASNEQFF.

The V and J genes are TRBV6-5 and TRBJ1-4, with D uncertain. V dropped 2 bases and J dropped 0 bases, with 10 bases sitting between them. The CDR3 contains 16 residues. Germline-derived CDR1 and CDR2 are MNHEY and SVGAGI. In DNA, the CDR3 is TGTGCCAGCAGTTACGGAGTCGTCGCAACTAATGAAAAACTGTTTTTT. Translated: CASSYGVVATNEKLFF.

This CDR3 is CASSESVGQETQYF. The CDR3 DNA is TGCGCCAGCAGTGAGTCGGTCGGGCAAGAGACCCAGTACTTC. This chain connects TRBV10-2 to TRBJ2-5; D is unclear. This CDR3 contains 14 residues. Germline V gene sequence: CDR1 WSHSY, CDR2 SAAADI. V lost 0 bases and J lost 2, with 7 bases in between.

V gene TRBV29-1 combines with J gene TRBJ2-5, with D tentatively TRBD1 (5 bases). The V end lost 5 bases, the J end lost 5 bases, and 15 bases lay between the germline ends. The CDR3 extends over 13 amino acids. Germline CDR1 reads SQVTM; CDR2 reads ANQGSEA. The CDR3 spells CSVSPAGWETQYF. Written as DNA, the CDR3 is TGCAGCGTTTCCCCGGCAGGGTGGGAGACCCAGTACTTC.

The chain combines TRBV19 with TRBJ2-3, with a tentative D call TRBD1 (6 bases). Deletions cut 3 bases from V and 4 bases from J, with 14 bases between. The germline V gene encodes CDR1 LNHDA and CDR2 SQIVND (reference sequence). This CDR3 has 15 amino acids. The CDR3 reads CASSMRGYSADTQYF. For the CDR3, the DNA is TGTGCCAGTAGTATGAGGGGGTATAGCGCAGATACGCAGTATTTT.

The chain recombines TRBV21-1 with TRBJ1-2; TRBD1, as called in the table, went unchecked against the DNA. TRBV21-1 is an annotated pseudogene. The CDR3 extends over 18 amino acids. Here the CDR3 DNA reads TGTGCCAGCAGCAAAGGAACAGGACGGCAGGGCTTATACTATGGCTACACCTTC. Translation gives CASSKGTGRQGLYYGYTF.

This chain links TRBV2 with TRBJ2-1; TRBD2 aligns across 14 bases. The CDR3 loop spans 15 amino acids. Per the germline V gene, CDR1 is SNHLY and CDR2 is FYNNEI. V dropped 5 bases and J dropped 5; count of bases not matched to a gene: 2. DNA for the CDR3: TGTGCCAGCAGTCCGGGACTAGCGGGAGACAATGAGCAGTTCTTC. This sequence encodes CASSPGLAGDNEQFF.

The chain joins TRBV5-1 to TRBJ2-5; 8 nucleotides match TRBD1. Per the germline V gene, CDR1 is SGHRS and CDR2 is YFSETQ. V lost 4 bases to trimming and J lost 4 bases; unmatched junction nucleotides: 3. The CDR3 is made up of 13 amino acids. In DNA form, the CDR3 reads TGCGCCAGCAGCCCCGGACAGGGAGAGACCCAGTACTTC. The encoded protein is CASSPGQGETQYF.

The rearrangement links TRBV2 to TRBJ1-5; D is unresolved. The V and J ends lost 1 base and 2 bases respectively, with 9 bases between them. CDR1 and CDR2 from the germline V gene are SNHLY and FYNNEI. CDR3 size: 15 residues. This CDR3 is CASSEGSLGNQPQHF. The CDR3 DNA reads TGTGCCAGCAGTGAAGGATCCCTAGGCAATCAGCCCCAGCATTTT.

The rearrangement links TRBV6-6 to TRBJ2-7; D unclear. The CDR3 runs 12 residues. Trimming stripped 8 bases from V and 4 bases from J, with 12 bases between. CDR1 and CDR2 (germline): MNHNY, SVGAGI (reference sequence). The CDR3 spells CASGKTRYEQYF. In DNA form, the CDR3 reads TGTGCCAGCGGCAAAACACGTTACGAGCAGTACTTC.

V is TRBV4-1 and J is TRBJ2-1; TRBD1 aligns across 8 bases. V was clipped by 5 bases and J by 7 bases; unmatched bases: 16. The CDR3 length is 17 residues. Germline V gives CDR1 MGHRA, CDR2 YSYEKL. The CDR3 sequence: CASSEGRIGQGLNEQFF. CDR3 DNA: TGCGCCAGCAGCGAAGGGCGGATAGGACAGGGTCTGAATGAGCAGTTCTTC.

This chain uses TRBV15 with TRBJ2-5; the D gene is possibly TRBD2 (5 bases). The CDR3 consists of 15 residues. V shed 1 base and J shed 2 bases, with 11 bases lying between them. Germline V gene sequence: CDR1 LNHNV, CDR2 YYDKDF (reference sequence). CDR3 sequence (DNA): TGTGCCACCAGCAGAGCTGGAGGTCCACAAGAGACCCAGTACTTC. This translates into CATSRAGGPQETQYF.

J is TRBJ2-3 and V is TRBV11-2; weak D call: TRBD2 (5 bases). There are 14 residues in the CDR3. The V gene's germline CDR1 is SGHAT and CDR2 FQNNGV. V was cut by 7 bases and J by 4 bases, with 15 bases left in between. The CDR3 coding sequence is TGTGCCAGCACCGGAGGCGTCTCCGCAGATACGCAGTATTTT. Protein sequence: CASTGGVSADTQYF. Combining the CDR3 with reference TRBV11-2 and TRBJ2-3 gives the whole variable domain EAGVAQSPRYKIIEKRQSVAFWCNPISGHATLYWYQQILGQGPKLLIQFQNNGVVDDSQLPKDRFSAERLKGVDSTLKIQPAKLEDSAVYLCASTGGVSADTQYFGPGTRLTVL.

This clone was detected only a few times. The chain combines TRBV28 with TRBJ1-1; D unresolved. With 2 bases removed from V and 7 bases from J, the gap between germline ends came to 8 bases. Germline CDR1 is MDHEN and CDR2 is SYDVKM. The CDR3 runs 12 residues. CDR3 DNA: TGTGCCAGCAGTTTAACTGGTCATGAAGCTTTCTTT. Translation gives CASSLTGHEAFF.

The CDR3 protein is CASSLTPHVRPQHF. CDR3 DNA sequence: TGTGCCAGCAGTTTAACCCCCCACGTTAGGCCCCAGCATTTT. V and J are TRBV27 and TRBJ1-5; no definite D call. This CDR3 has 14 amino acids. Trimming removed 2 bases at V and 9 bases at J, with 14 bases between. Per germline, CDR1 MNHEY and CDR2 SMNVEV (reference sequence).

The CDR3 DNA is TGCGCCAGCAGCCCGGGACTAGCTGGGGAGACCCAGTACTTC. Protein: CASSPGLAGETQYF. V is TRBV5-1 and J is TRBJ2-5; 9 positions agree with TRBD2. The CDR3 totals 14 residues. Germline V gene lookup returns CDR1 SGHRS and CDR2 YFSETQ. The J segment lost 5 bases and the V segment lost 4 bases, leaving 6 bases of the junction unmatched. The variable domain in full, completed from reference TRBV5-1 and TRBJ2-5, reads KAGVTQTPRYLIKTRGQQVTLSCSPISGHRSVSWYQQTPGQGLQFLFEYFSETQRNKGNFPGRFSGRQFSNSRSEMNVSTLELGDSALYLCASSPGLAGETQYFGPGTRLLVL.

This clone has just one count. The chain is built from TRBV7-8 and TRBJ1-5, with D possibly TRBD1 on 5 matching bases. The CDR3 spans 14 residues. Germline CDR1 and CDR2: SGHVS and FQNEAQ. The germline V and J ends were trimmed by 7 bases and 7 bases, with 17 bases remaining between them. CDR3 sequence reads: CASTLSGLGQPQHF. The CDR3 coding sequence is TGTGCCAGCACACTATCAGGGTTAGGGCAGCCCCAGCATTTT.

The V call is TRBV18, the J call TRBJ1-1; D unclear. Looked up from germline, CDR1 is KGHSH and CDR2 is LQKENI. This CDR3 has 13 amino acids. Between the trimmed V and J ends, which lost 8 bases and 0 bases, there was a span of 10 bases. The CDR3 DNA reads as TGTGCCAGCCGGTTGGGCTTGAACACTGAAGCTTTCTTT. Amino acid sequence: CASRLGLNTEAFF.

This clone appeared a single time. This chain links TRBV19 with TRBJ2-7, with no clear D. Germline V gives CDR1 LNHDA, CDR2 SQIVND (reference sequence). Trimming took off 7 bases at V and 3 bases at J, with 22 bases between the two ends. The CDR3 is made up of 16 amino acids. This chain's CDR3 is CASTPTHVLLVYEQYF. The CDR3 nucleotides read TGTGCCAGTACCCCTACCCACGTCTTGCTCGTCTACGAGCAGTACTTC.

The chain recombines TRBV9 with TRBJ2-5; D remains ambiguous. Between the trimmed V and J ends, which lost 1 base and 0 bases, there was a span of 4 bases. CDR1 SGDLS and CDR2 YYNGEE come from the germline V gene. This CDR3 is built from 13 residues. CDR3 DNA sequence: TGTGCCAGCAGCGTAACTGACCAAGAGACCCAGTACTTC. Translated, it gives CASSVTDQETQYF.

J is TRBJ2-2 and V is TRBV7-7, with TRBD1 matching over 7 bases. Germline V gives CDR1 SSHAT, CDR2 FNYEAQ (reference sequence). The CDR3 is 15 residues long. The V and J ends lost 3 bases and 5 bases, in that order; junction bases with no gene match: 6. The CDR3 sequence: CASSFTGEPTGELFF. For the CDR3, the DNA is TGTGCCAGCAGCTTTACAGGGGAACCAACCGGGGAGCTGTTTTTT.